These 31 T cell receptor beta chains came from one sample sequenced in a study of breast tumors, draining lymph nodes, adjacent tissues. TCRdb independently ran MiXCR on the multiplex PCR reads; one entry per CDR3 protein. The repertoire holds some 25,000 distinct CDR3 sequences, approximately 23% seen once, with roughly 13% in the top ten. The specimen was breast tumor tissue. The source is a female donor with breast cancer. Some clones in this sample may be carry-over from other donors' samples.

The chain is built from TRBV20-1 and TRBJ2-5; TRBD2 is a possible D gene (6 bases). The CDR3 spans 14 residues. Trimming removed 6 bases from V and 1 base from J, with 15 bases in between. CDR1 is DFQATT, CDR2 SNEGSKA, per germline (reference sequence). As DNA, the CDR3 is TGCAGTGCACCGGCGGCTAGCGCCCAAGAGACCCAGTACTTC. It is translated as CSAPAASAQETQYF.

This clonotype was picked up many times. V usage is TRBV6-6 and J usage is TRBJ2-7, with D perhaps matching TRBD2 (6 bases). Per the germline V gene, CDR1 is MNHNY and CDR2 is SVGAGI (reference sequence). The CDR3 length is 13 residues. V lost 8 bases to trimming and J lost 8 bases, with 19 bases between them. Here the CDR3 reads CASLEGGTIKQYF. CDR3 DNA sequence: TGTGCCAGCTTGGAGGGCGGGACCATTAAGCAGTACTTC.

Comment on this clonotype: The CDR3 does not close with the conserved phenylalanine or tryptophan, likely indicating a read error. The chain combines TRBV6-1 with TRBJ1-5; D not resolved. V shed 4 bases and J shed 5 bases, with 15 bases lying between them. The CDR3 runs 15 residues. The V gene's germline CDR1 is MNHNS and CDR2 SASEGT. In DNA, the CDR3 is TGTGCCAGCAGTGTTGCTCTGCAAATTTATCAGCCCCAGCATCTT. Amino acid sequence: CASSVALQIYQPQHL.

The chain has TRBV6-5 and TRBJ1-1; D remains unclear. CDR3 length: 13 residues. The V and J ends lost 0 bases and 3 bases respectively, with 5 bases between them. Germline loops: CDR1 MNHEY, CDR2 SVGAGI. The CDR3 is CASSYSPDTEAFF. The CDR3 DNA follows: TGTGCCAGCAGTTACTCGCCTGACACTGAAGCTTTCTTT.

Ten or more counts support this clonotype. The chain couples TRBV7-2 to TRBJ2-1; TRBD1 matches at 7 bases. In germline, CDR1 is SGHTA, CDR2 FQGNSA. V lost 4 bases, J lost 0 bases, and 6 bases stayed unmatched. The CDR3 sequence is 16 residues long. CDR3 nucleotides: TGTGCCAGCAGCTCTGGACAGGCCCTCTCCTACAATGAGCAGTTCTTC. It is translated as CASSSGQALSYNEQFF.

Details on this clonotype: A much more abundant neighbour one base away suggests this may be a read error. V gene TRBV6-1 combines with J gene TRBJ1-4; weak D call: TRBD1 (6 bases). This CDR3 comprises 15 residues. CDR1 MNHNS and CDR2 SASEGT come from the germline V gene. CDR3 sequence reads: CASNAGNRANEKLLF. The CDR3 nucleotides are TGTGCCAGCAATGCGGGTAACAGGGCTAATGAAAAACTGCTTTTT.

The sample holds many counts of this clonotype. The V call is TRBV6-1, the J call TRBJ1-2, with D possibly TRBD1 on 6 matching bases. The CDR3 runs 15 residues. Trimming stripped 5 bases from V and 2 bases from J, with 15 bases between. Germline CDR1 MNHNS, CDR2 SASEGT. Here the CDR3 DNA reads TGTGCCAGCAGTCCCAGGGGCAGTATGAACTATGGCTACACCTTC. This sequence encodes CASSPRGSMNYGYTF.

The sample holds many counts of this clonotype. V is TRBV11-2 and J is TRBJ2-7; weak D call: TRBD1 (5 bases). V gave up 5 bases and J gave up 4 bases, with 15 bases separating them. The CDR3 consists of 14 residues. Germline V gene sequence: CDR1 SGHAT, CDR2 FQNNGV. The CDR3 sequence: CASSLAGWDYEQYF. CDR3 DNA: TGTGCCAGCAGCCTTGCAGGGTGGGATTACGAGCAGTACTTC. The entire variable domain, with the rest obtained from reference TRBV11-2 and TRBJ2-7, is as follows: EAGVAQSPRYKIIEKRQSVAFWCNPISGHATLYWYQQILGQGPKLLIQFQNNGVVDDSQLPKDRFSAERLKGVDSTLKIQPAKLEDSAVYLCASSLAGWDYEQYFGPGTRLTVT.

This clonotype was counted at least ten times. The chain has TRBV27 and TRBJ1-4; 7 bases map to TRBD1. This CDR3 is built from 15 residues. Germline assignment: CDR1 MNHEY and CDR2 SMNVEV (reference sequence). J gave up 3 bases and V 5 bases, and 6 bases lay outside the gene matches. For the CDR3, the DNA is TGTGCCAGCAGTAAAGGGGGCCTGGCTAATGAAAAACTGTTTTTT. Its translation: CASSKGGLANEKLFF.

In this sample, this clonotype turned up many times. The chain uses TRBV2 and TRBJ2-1, with 7 nucleotides matching TRBD1. The CDR3 loop spans 16 amino acids. CDR1 and CDR2 (germline): SNHLY, FYNNEI. V dropped 4 bases and J dropped 8; count of bases not matched to a gene: 14. CDR3 DNA: TGTGCCAGCAGTGTGAATCGGGTAGGGGGCAGCGATGAGCAGTTCTTC. It codes for CASSVNRVGGSDEQFF.

This clonotype appeared many times. This chain joins TRBV7-2 and TRBJ1-4; no clear D gene. Germline V lookup: CDR1 SGHTA, CDR2 FQGNSA. This CDR3 spans 13 amino acids. V lost 1 base, J lost 7 bases, and 7 bases lay in between. The CDR3 protein is CASSLGYGEKLFF. Here the CDR3 DNA reads TGTGCCAGCAGCTTAGGGTACGGTGAAAAACTGTTTTTT.

The gene calls are TRBV11-2 and TRBJ2-5; D gene uncertain. CDR3 size: 15 residues. Germline lookup yields CDR1 SGHAT and CDR2 FQNNGV. Trimming stripped 1 base from V and 4 bases from J, with 13 bases between. In nucleotides, the CDR3 is TGTGCCAGCAGCTTAGGGGTCAGTAAAAGAGAGACCCAGTACTTC. Translation: CASSLGVSKRETQYF.

J is TRBJ1-4 and V is TRBV6-5; 9 positions agree with TRBD1. J was trimmed by 5 bases and V by 0 bases; bases with no gene match: 4. Germline CDR1 is MNHEY and CDR2 is SVGAGI. CDR3 length equals 16 residues. The CDR3 DNA follows: TGTGCCAGCAGTTACTCGACGGGACAGGGCAATGAAAAACTGTTTTTT. It translates to CASSYSTGQGNEKLFF.

This clonotype has at least ten counts. This sequence joins TRBV14 and TRBJ2-3; TRBD1 might be the D (6 bases). V was cut by 0 bases and J by 5 bases, with 15 bases left in between. Germline values: CDR1 SGHDN, CDR2 FVKESK. This CDR3 is 16 amino acids long. The CDR3 loop is CASSQDNRAAEDTQYF. The CDR3, as DNA: TGTGCCAGCAGCCAAGACAACAGGGCGGCAGAAGATACGCAGTATTTT.

This clonotype was counted many times. The chain links TRBV9 to TRBJ1-2, with D tentatively TRBD1 (5 bases). The CDR3 consists of 14 residues. V lost 4 bases, J lost 0 bases, and 10 bases lay in between. Germline V gene sequence: CDR1 SGDLS, CDR2 YYNGEE. The CDR3 DNA reads TGTGCCAGCAGCTCGACGACAGCTAACTATGGCTACACCTTC. It translates to CASSSTTANYGYTF. Variable domain in full (rest from reference TRBV9 and TRBJ1-2): DSGVTQTPKHLITATGQRVTLRCSPRSGDLSVYWYQQSLDQGLQFLIQYYNGEERAKGNILERFSAQQFPDLHSELNLSSLELGDSALYFCASSSTTANYGYTFGSGTRLTVV.

As regards this clonotype: A much larger clone differs by one base, so this may be a read error. The final CDR3 position lacks the conserved phenylalanine or tryptophan, pointing to a likely read error. The rearrangement joins TRBV6-1 to TRBJ1-2; 7 bases match TRBD1. The length of the CDR3 is 15 residues. CDR1 is MNHNS and CDR2 is SASEGT in the germline V gene. V was pared by 3 bases and J by 8 bases, with 12 bases of the junction left unmatched. The CDR3 protein is CASSDPGQRTSGYTL. The CDR3 DNA is TGTGCCAGCAGTGACCCGGGACAGAGAACATCAGGCTACACCCTC.

The chain employs TRBV10-3 and TRBJ1-2, with a possible D match to TRBD1 (6 bases). CDR3 size: 16 residues. Germline CDR1 reads ENHRY; CDR2 reads SYGVKD. The V end was cut by 4 bases, the J end by 7 bases, with 22 bases between. DNA for the CDR3: TGTGCCATCAGTGGGTCCCGTGAGGCAGGGGCCTGTGGCTACACCTTC. As protein: CAISGSREAGACGYTF.

This clonotype was observed at least ten times. The chain joins TRBV6-1 to TRBJ2-7; D is possibly TRBD1 (5 bases). The length of the CDR3 is 12 residues. Trimming took off 7 bases at V and 4 bases at J, with 11 bases between the two ends. Germline V CDR1 and CDR2: MNHNS, SASEGT. The CDR3 region is CASTDRVYEQYF. The CDR3, as DNA: TGTGCCAGCACTGACAGAGTTTACGAGCAGTACTTC.

At least ten counts were recorded for this clonotype. V and J are TRBV20-1 and TRBJ2-3; 9 nucleotides align to TRBD2. With 3 bases clipped from V and 5 bases from J, the junction kept 9 bases outside the gene matches. This CDR3 contains 15 residues. Per germline, CDR1 DFQATT and CDR2 SNEGSKA (reference sequence). The CDR3 is CSASSAGGPEDTQYF. CDR3 in DNA: TGCAGTGCTAGTTCTGCGGGAGGGCCGGAAGATACGCAGTATTTT.

The sample holds many counts of this clonotype. V gene TRBV10-3 combines with J gene TRBJ1-2; no clear D. The CDR3 consists of 14 residues. The germline V gene encodes CDR1 ENHRY and CDR2 SYGVKD. V was pared by 0 bases and J by 2 bases, with 7 bases between. The CDR3 DNA reads as TGTGCCATCAGTGAGTCCGGCGGAAACTATGGCTACACCTTC. As protein: CAISESGGNYGYTF.

In its sample, this clonotype was seen many times. The chain couples TRBV20-1 to TRBJ2-1, with a tentative D call TRBD1 (6 bases). The V end was cut by 5 bases, the J end by 7 bases, with 18 bases between. The germline gives CDR1 DFQATT, CDR2 SNEGSKA (reference sequence). The CDR3 is 14 amino acids. For the CDR3, the DNA is TGCAGTGCTGAAAGGGGGAGAAGCATAAATGAGCAGTTCTTC. This sequence encodes CSAERGRSINEQFF.

The sample holds many counts of this clonotype. This sequence joins TRBV27 and TRBJ2-2; TRBD2 matches 9 bases. The CDR3 runs to 17 residues. V dropped 7 bases and J dropped 6; count of bases not matched to a gene: 15. In germline, CDR1 is MNHEY, CDR2 SMNVEV (reference sequence). The CDR3 spells CASTPRWASGKSGELFF. The CDR3 nucleotides read TGTGCCAGCACCCCCCGATGGGCTAGCGGGAAATCCGGGGAGCTGTTTTTT.

The rearrangement uses TRBV18 and TRBJ2-6; tentatively, D is TRBD1 (5 bases). Germline V lookup: CDR1 KGHSH, CDR2 LQKENI. The V end was cut by 4 bases, the J end by 1 base, with 11 bases between. The CDR3 totals 16 residues. DNA of the CDR3: TGTGCCAGCTCACATAAGCCAGGGTCTGGGGCCAACGTCCTGACTTTC. Amino acid sequence: CASSHKPGSGANVLTF.

Comments on this clonotype: Possible read error: a much larger clone is one base away. The chain links TRBV7-2 to TRBJ2-7, with TRBD1 matching over 7 bases. The germline CDR1 and CDR2 sequences are SGHTA and FQGNSA. The CDR3 is 12 amino acids. The CDR3: CAGSKTGREQYF. CDR3 coding DNA: TGTGCCGGCAGCAAGACAGGGCGCGAGCAGTACTTC.

The table lists this clonotype with many counts. The J gene is TRBJ2-3, the V gene TRBV15; D perhaps matches TRBD2 (6 bases). Between the trimmed V and J ends, which lost 0 bases and 6 bases, there was a span of 13 bases. CDR3 size: 15 residues. Germline V gives CDR1 LNHNV, CDR2 YYDKDF (reference sequence). The CDR3 loop reads CATSRDSPGTDTQYF. The CDR3 DNA sequence: TGTGCCACCAGCAGAGATAGCCCGGGGACTGATACGCAGTATTTT.

The genes are TRBV5-4 and TRBJ1-1; 8 bases are a match to TRBD1. Trimming took 2 bases from V and 2 from J; bases not matched to a gene: 2. Germline V lookup: CDR1 SGHNT, CDR2 YYREEE (reference sequence). The CDR3 is 14 residues long. The CDR3 reads CASSFGTGNTEAFF. The CDR3, as DNA: TGTGCCAGCAGCTTCGGGACAGGCAACACTGAAGCTTTCTTT.

This clonotype was recorded many times. The chain carries TRBV5-1 and TRBJ2-6; 15 bases map to TRBD2. Germline V lookup: CDR1 SGHRS, CDR2 YFSETQ. The V and J ends lost 3 bases and 0 bases, in that order; junction bases with no gene match: 10. The CDR3 has 21 amino acids. CDR3: CASSYRGLAGGFVSGANVLTF. The CDR3 DNA reads as TGCGCCAGCAGCTACCGAGGACTAGCGGGAGGGTTTGTCTCTGGGGCCAACGTCCTGACTTTC.

This clonotype was found many times. This sequence joins TRBV6-6 and TRBJ2-7; TRBD1 matches at 7 bases. The junction had 9 bases not matched to a gene; V was cut back by 7 bases and J by 3 bases. Germline V gene data show CDR1 as MNHNY and CDR2 as SVGAGI (reference sequence). This CDR3 contains 14 residues. The CDR3 sequence: CASTRTGDSYEQYF. The CDR3 DNA sequence: TGTGCCAGCACCCGAACAGGGGATAGCTACGAGCAGTACTTC.

This clonotype was counted ten times or more. The CDR3 bases are TGCAGTGCTAAAACTAGCGGGAGGAAGAATACGCAGTATTTT. Its translation: CSAKTSGRKNTQYF. The chain has TRBV20-1 and TRBJ2-3; TRBD2 matches at 12 bases. CDR3 length: 14 residues. From germline, CDR1 is DFQATT and CDR2 SNEGSKA (reference sequence). V lost 4 bases to trimming and J lost 7 bases; unmatched junction nucleotides: 6.

This clonotype was seen ten or more times. CDR3 amino acids: CASSQPSRGIHEKLFF. CDR3 nucleotides: TGTGCCAGCAGCCAACCCTCCCGGGGGATTCATGAAAAACTGTTTTTT. The V call is TRBV7-6, the J call TRBJ1-4, with D perhaps TRBD1 (5 bases). The length of the CDR3 is 16 residues. Germline lookup yields CDR1 SGHVS and CDR2 FNYEAQ. Deletions cut 5 bases from V and 6 bases from J, with 19 bases between. The variable domain in full, with the rest retrieved from reference TRBV7-6 and TRBJ1-4, is GAGVSQSPRYKVTKRGQDVALRCDPISGHVSLYWYRQALGQGPEFLTYFNYEAQQDKSGLPNDRFSAERPEGSISTLTIQRTEQRDSAMYRCASSQPSRGIHEKLFFGSGTQLSVL.

This clonotype was counted between two and nine times. A much larger clone differs by one base, so this may be a read error. The chain is built from TRBV5-1 and TRBJ2-7, with 10 bases lining up with TRBD1. CDR3 length equals 15 residues. Germline V gene lookup returns CDR1 SGHRS and CDR2 YFSETQ. V was pared by 5 bases and J by 4 bases, with 9 bases of the junction left unmatched. CDR3 loop: CASRAPGTGVYEQYF. The CDR3 DNA is TGCGCCAGCAGGGCTCCGGGGACAGGGGTTTACGAGCAGTACTTC.